Following are 15 T cell receptor beta chains from one sample sequenced in a study of blood T cell repertoires in COVID-19. The method was immunoSEQ multiplex PCR; TCRdb's version includes in-frame clones alone and lacks a portion of them. The table records 70,000 to 100,000 clones, approximately 85% of them present only once. The sequencing sample was made of peripheral blood. Receptor source: a human donor in a cohort sampled during active COVID-19.

On this clone itself: A read error may produce the germline difference seen at one junction end. The genes are TRBV5-1 and TRBJ2-5; 8 bases map to TRBD1. Germline loops: CDR1 SGHRS, CDR2 YFSETQ. The CDR3 has 16 residues. Here the CDR3 DNA reads TGCGCCAGCAGATTGGGATGGACAGGGCAAGGCGAGACCCAGTACTTC. It yields the protein CASRLGWTGQGETQYF. Drawing the rest from reference TRBV5-1 and TRBJ2-5, the complete variable domain is KAGVTQTPRYLIKTRGQQVTLSCSPISGHRSVSWYQQTPGQGLQFLFEYFSETQRNKGNFPGRFSGRQFSNSRSEMNVSTLELGDSALYLCASRLGWTGQGETQYFGPGTRLLVL.

The chain recombines TRBV2 with TRBJ1-1, with D maybe TRBD1 (5 bases). V lost 6 bases and J lost 6, with 11 bases in between. CDR1 and CDR2 (germline): SNHLY, FYNNEI. The CDR3 is made up of 12 amino acids. The CDR3 DNA is TGTGCCAGCAGCTACGACAGAGCTGAAGCTTTCTTT. Translation: CASSYDRAEAFF.

The J gene is TRBJ2-3, the V gene TRBV2; D call uncertain. In germline, CDR1 is SNHLY, CDR2 FYNNEI. Trimming pared 7 bases from V and 0 bases from J, leaving 14 bases between. This CDR3 spans 15 amino acids. Written as DNA, the CDR3 is TGTGCCAGCACCCTAGAGTTCCAGAGCACAGATACGCAGTATTTT. It translates to CASTLEFQSTDTQYF.

This rearrangement joins TRBV28 to TRBJ2-7, with 12 bases matching TRBD1. Trimming at V came to 7 bases and at J to 6 bases, leaving 16 bases not matched to a gene. The CDR3 length is 17 residues. Germline V gene lookup returns CDR1 MDHEN and CDR2 SYDVKM. The CDR3 region is CASIPGQGASFGTEQYF. CDR3 in DNA: TGTGCCAGCATCCCGGGACAGGGGGCCTCATTTGGCACCGAGCAGTACTTC.

The chain uses TRBV3-1 (or the pseudogene TRBV3-2) and TRBJ1-1; the D gene is possibly TRBD1 (5 bases). Trimming left V 0 bases short and J 13 bases short, with 9 bases between. The V gene's germline CDR1 is LGHDT and CDR2 YNNKEL (reference sequence). This CDR3 is built from 11 residues. The CDR3 nucleotides are TGTGCCAGCAGCCAAGATGGAAGGGGTTTCTTT. Its translation: CASSQDGRGFF.

The chain employs TRBV28 and TRBJ1-6, with D tentatively TRBD1 (5 bases). Germline lookup yields CDR1 MDHEN and CDR2 SYDVKM. The V end was cut by 5 bases, the J end by 9 bases, with 14 bases between. This CDR3 has 14 amino acids. The CDR3 nucleotides are TGTGCCAGCAGTACTGACAGTGCCCCTTCACCCCTCCACTTT. It encodes CASSTDSAPSPLHF. Combining the CDR3 with reference TRBV28 and TRBJ1-6 gives the whole variable domain DVKVTQSSRYLVKRTGEKVFLECVQDMDHENMFWYRQDPGLGLRLIYFSYDVKMKEKGDIPEGYSVSREKKERFSLILESASTNQTSMYLCASSTDSAPSPLHFGNGTRLTVT.

The chain recombines TRBV6-2 or TRBV6-3 with TRBJ2-7; maybe TRBD1 (5 bases). Germline values: CDR1 MNHEY, CDR2 SVGEGT. Trimming took 5 bases from V and 4 from J, leaving 6 bases between them. The CDR3 extends over 11 amino acids. DNA for the CDR3: TGTGCCAGCAGTGACAGATACGAGCAGTACTTC. This encodes CASSDRYEQYF.

This clone was detected a few times. The chain uses TRBV18 and TRBJ1-5, with D maybe TRBD1 (5 bases). There are 15 residues in the CDR3. Per the germline V gene, CDR1 is KGHSH and CDR2 is LQKENI. Trimming pared 3 bases from V and 0 bases from J, leaving 9 bases between. The CDR3 here is CASSPTANSNQPQHF. The DNA for the CDR3 is TGTGCCAGCTCACCGACAGCTAATAGCAATCAGCCCCAGCATTTT.

The rearrangement joins TRBV5-4 to TRBJ2-5, with a possible D match to TRBD1 (6 bases). The V and J ends lost 4 bases and 4 bases respectively, with 14 bases between them. CDR3 length equals 14 residues. Germline CDR1 is SGHNT and CDR2 is YYREEE (reference sequence). The CDR3 DNA reads TGTGCCAGCAGCACAGGGATCCAGGGAGAGACCCAGTACTTC. Amino acid sequence: CASSTGIQGETQYF.

The chain carries TRBV7-6 and TRBJ2-7; D is uncertain. V was trimmed by 1 base and J by 3 bases, leaving 7 bases between them. The CDR3 sequence is 13 residues long. The germline CDR1 and CDR2 sequences are SGHVS and FNYEAQ. CDR3 amino acids: CASSLGLGYEQYF. CDR3 nucleotide sequence: TGTGCCAGCAGCTTAGGGCTTGGCTACGAGCAGTACTTC.

This chain joins TRBV2 and TRBJ2-7; 10 bases are shared with TRBD1. Germline V gene sequence: CDR1 SNHLY, CDR2 FYNNEI. The CDR3 covers 14 residues. V trimming: 7 bases; J trimming: 10 bases; junction bases outside the gene matches: 13. The CDR3 here is CASTRGTGVNRQYF. The DNA of the CDR3 is TGTGCCAGCACCCGGGGGACAGGGGTTAATCGACAGTACTTC.

The J gene is TRBJ1-1, the V gene TRBV5-5; possible D gene TRBD1, 5 bases. Germline V gene lookup returns CDR1 SGHKS and CDR2 YYEKEE (reference sequence). The ends were cut back, 1 base at V and 4 bases at J, with 14 bases in the middle. The CDR3 spans 15 residues. The CDR3, as DNA: TGTGCCAGCAGCTTGAGGGCAGGGAGGGGCACTGAAGCTTTCTTT. This translates into CASSLRAGRGTEAFF. Complete variable domain (other parts from reference TRBV5-5 and TRBJ1-1): DAGVTQSPTHLIKTRGQQVTLRCSPISGHKSVSWYQQVLGQGPQFIFQYYEKEERGRGNFPDRFSARQFPNYSSELNVNALLLGDSALYLCASSLRAGRGTEAFFGQGTRLTVV.

The rearrangement uses TRBV27 and TRBJ2-1, with D possibly being TRBD2 (5 bases). The CDR3 consists of 15 residues. Looked up from germline, CDR1 is MNHEY and CDR2 is SMNVEV (reference sequence). V was pared by 4 bases and J by 6 bases, with 16 bases between. CDR3 nucleotide sequence: TGTGCCAGCAGTTCCCCCGGAGGTAGACGCAATGAGCAGTTCTTC. Protein product: CASSSPGGRRNEQFF.

The genes are TRBV24-1 and TRBJ2-3, with 7 positions matching TRBD2. The V gene's germline CDR1 is KGHDR and CDR2 SFDVKD. This CDR3 region has 17 residues. With 3 bases clipped from V and 0 bases from J, the junction kept 8 bases outside the gene matches. The CDR3 bases are TGTGCCACCAGTGATCTCGGGACTACCTTTAGCACAGATACGCAGTATTTT. Its translation: CATSDLGTTFSTDTQYF.

V usage is TRBV2 and J usage is TRBJ2-5, with 7 nucleotides matching TRBD1. The CDR3 totals 14 residues. Germline V CDR1 and CDR2: SNHLY, FYNNEI. The trim removed 6 bases at V and 1 base at J, leaving 5 bases unmatched. The CDR3 protein is CASRETGSQETQYF. CDR3 DNA: TGTGCCAGCAGGGAGACAGGGTCCCAAGAGACCCAGTACTTC.